The 11 T cell receptor beta chains below were found in one sample sequenced in a study of OX40 agonist ivuxolimab in advanced cancers. Measured with immunoSEQ multiplex PCR; TCRdb has only the in-frame clones, and not every one. The table lists tens of thousands of clones, around 84% of them singletons. The sequenced sample was CD4+ or CD8+ T cells sorted from blood, obtained in a trial of the OX40 agonist ivuxolimab. These receptor sequences come from an adult with an advanced solid tumor such as melanoma, head and neck, liver or kidney cancer.

The chain links TRBV27 to TRBJ1-1; possible D gene TRBD1, 5 bases. The CDR3 is made up of 14 amino acids. V lost 7 bases and J lost 2, with 14 bases in between. Germline lookup yields CDR1 MNHEY and CDR2 SMNVEV (reference sequence). The CDR3 bases are TGTGCCAGCACCCAGAGAGGGGCTAACACTGAAGCTTTCTTT. Amino acid sequence: CASTQRGANTEAFF.

J is TRBJ2-3 and V is TRBV11-2; TRBD2 is a possible D gene (6 bases). V was shortened by 0 bases and J by 1 base, with 11 bases between the two germline ends. Germline CDR1 is SGHAT and CDR2 is FQNNGV. The CDR3 is 16 amino acids. CDR3 sequence: CASSLDGGGGTDTQYF. The CDR3 nucleotides are TGTGCCAGCAGCTTAGATGGGGGAGGCGGCACAGATACGCAGTATTTT.

The V call is TRBV13, the J call TRBJ2-7, with unresolved D. Deletions cut 5 bases from V and 3 bases from J, with 14 bases between. This CDR3 has 14 residues. The germline gives CDR1 PRHDT, CDR2 FYEKMQ (reference sequence). CDR3 bases: TGTGCCAGCAGCCGGCTCAACGATTACTACGAGCAGTACTTC. Encoded protein: CASSRLNDYYEQYF.

This chain uses TRBV6-1 with TRBJ1-2; 8 nucleotides agree with TRBD1. The V and J ends lost 5 bases and 5 bases, in that order; junction bases with no gene match: 4. CDR1 and CDR2 from the germline V gene are MNHNS and SASEGT. CDR3 length: 13 residues. Here the CDR3 DNA reads TGTGCCAGCAGTACCGGGACAGGTTATGGCTACACCTTC. This translates into CASSTGTGYGYTF.

CDR3 sequence (DNA): TGCGCCAGCAGCCAAGACAGGGGGTACGAGCAGTACTTC. Translated, it gives CASSQDRGYEQYF. The chain uses TRBV4-3 and TRBJ2-7, with 7 bases that match TRBD1. CDR1 and CDR2 (germline): LGHNA, YSLEER. The CDR3 is 13 residues long. Trimming at V came to 0 bases and at J to 4 bases, leaving 0 bases not matched to a gene.

The chain employs TRBV7-9 and TRBJ2-7; 8 bases map to TRBD1. In germline, CDR1 is SEHNR, CDR2 FQNEAQ (reference sequence). The ends lost 5 bases at V and 1 base at J; junction bases unmatched: 13. The CDR3 is 17 amino acids. CDR3 sequence: CASSNPTIGQGSYEQYF. CDR3 bases: TGTGCCAGCAGCAATCCCACAATCGGACAGGGTTCCTACGAGCAGTACTTC.

V usage is TRBV29-1 and J usage is TRBJ2-4, with D possibly being TRBD1 (7 bases). The germline CDR1 and CDR2 sequences are SQVTM and ANQGSEA. V shed 7 bases and J shed 1 base, with 14 bases lying between them. This CDR3 region has 14 residues. CDR3 region: CSAVTGRAKNIQYF. CDR3 DNA: TGCAGCGCGGTGACAGGGAGGGCCAAAAACATTCAGTACTTC.

The gene calls are TRBV7-2 and TRBJ2-3; D is undetermined. Germline V gene lookup returns CDR1 SGHTA and CDR2 FQGNSA. The ends were cut back, 1 base at V and 0 bases at J, with 17 bases in the middle. The CDR3 spans 18 residues. Written as DNA, the CDR3 is TGTGCCAGCAGCTTAGTACCCCAGGCTTACACTAGCACAGATACGCAGTATTTT. Protein sequence: CASSLVPQAYTSTDTQYF.

The table lists this clone with a count of one. This chain joins TRBV11-2 and TRBJ2-6; no firm D call. V lost 5 bases to trimming and J lost 0 bases, with 2 bases between them. The germline gives CDR1 SGHAT, CDR2 FQNNGV. The CDR3 has 13 residues. CDR3 region: CASSLSGANVLTF. In nucleotides, the CDR3 is TGTGCCAGCAGCCTCTCTGGGGCCAACGTCCTGACTTTC.

The rearrangement links TRBV10-1 to TRBJ1-3, with D possibly TRBD1 on 6 matching bases. This CDR3 contains 18 residues. V was clipped by 11 bases and J by 5 bases, with 31 bases between them. CDR1 is WNHNN, CDR2 SYGVQD, per germline (reference sequence). The CDR3 DNA follows: TGCGCCGTACCTAGGGAACAGGGTCATGGATCAAGACGAAACACCATATATTTT. This gives the protein CAVPREQGHGSRRNTIYF.

This clone was seen only a few times. This chain connects TRBV27 to TRBJ1-4; tentatively, D is TRBD1 (6 bases). The CDR3 length is 17 residues. Germline CDR1 MNHEY, CDR2 SMNVEV (reference sequence). The V and J ends lost 6 bases and 5 bases respectively, with 22 bases between them. CDR3 coding DNA: TGTGCCAGCAGCCCCATTTCGGGGGGCAGGGGAAATGAAAAACTGTTTTTT. Residues: CASSPISGGRGNEKLFF.